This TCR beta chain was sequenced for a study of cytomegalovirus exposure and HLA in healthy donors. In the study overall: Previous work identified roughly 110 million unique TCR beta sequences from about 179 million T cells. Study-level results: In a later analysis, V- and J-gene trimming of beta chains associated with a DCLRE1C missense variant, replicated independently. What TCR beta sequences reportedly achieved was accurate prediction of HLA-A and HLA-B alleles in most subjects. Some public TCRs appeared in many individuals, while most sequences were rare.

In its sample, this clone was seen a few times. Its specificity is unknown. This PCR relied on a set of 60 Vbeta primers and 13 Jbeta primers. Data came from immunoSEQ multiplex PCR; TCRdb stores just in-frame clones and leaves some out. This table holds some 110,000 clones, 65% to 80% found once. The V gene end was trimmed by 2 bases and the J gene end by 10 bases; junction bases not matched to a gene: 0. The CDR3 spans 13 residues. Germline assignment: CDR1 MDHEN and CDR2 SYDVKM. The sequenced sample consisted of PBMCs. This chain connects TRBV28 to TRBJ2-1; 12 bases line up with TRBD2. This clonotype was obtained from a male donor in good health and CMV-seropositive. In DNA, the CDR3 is TGTGCCAGCAGTTTAGGGACTAGCGGGGAGCAGTTCTTC. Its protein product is CASSLGTSGEQFF.